The clone carrying this TCR beta chain appeared many times. Its antigen is unidentified. Germline V gene data show CDR1 as SGHRS and CDR2 as YFSETQ. The ends were cut back, 0 bases at V and 6 bases at J, with 16 bases in the middle. The length of the CDR3 is 15 residues. Genomic DNA acted as the template from which TCR beta VDJ combination and CDR3 sequence profiling were carried out. TCRdb re-called the reads through MiXCR, storing one row per CDR3 protein. The repertoire consists of about 290,000 distinct CDR3 sequences, with 56% occurring once and the leading ten covering roughly 1.2%. All patients picked for sequencing had shown, by flow cytometry, an expansion of CD8+CD57+ cells. The sample originates from a study of CD8+CD57+ T cells in acquired aplastic anemia. Study results and limitations: Found in both controls and patients were almost 30 CD8+ CDR3 sequences.

The gene calls are TRBV5-1 and TRBJ2-7, with D possibly being TRBD2 (7 bases). The receptor was isolated from a human donor with aplastic anemia. The sequencing input was sorted CD4+, CD8+, or CD8+CD57+ T cells (not recorded which) from PBMCs. The CDR3 nucleotides are TGCGCCAGCAGCTTGGCGGGGGGCAGGGGCGGCGAGCAGTACTTC. Translating gives CASSLAGGRGGEQYF.